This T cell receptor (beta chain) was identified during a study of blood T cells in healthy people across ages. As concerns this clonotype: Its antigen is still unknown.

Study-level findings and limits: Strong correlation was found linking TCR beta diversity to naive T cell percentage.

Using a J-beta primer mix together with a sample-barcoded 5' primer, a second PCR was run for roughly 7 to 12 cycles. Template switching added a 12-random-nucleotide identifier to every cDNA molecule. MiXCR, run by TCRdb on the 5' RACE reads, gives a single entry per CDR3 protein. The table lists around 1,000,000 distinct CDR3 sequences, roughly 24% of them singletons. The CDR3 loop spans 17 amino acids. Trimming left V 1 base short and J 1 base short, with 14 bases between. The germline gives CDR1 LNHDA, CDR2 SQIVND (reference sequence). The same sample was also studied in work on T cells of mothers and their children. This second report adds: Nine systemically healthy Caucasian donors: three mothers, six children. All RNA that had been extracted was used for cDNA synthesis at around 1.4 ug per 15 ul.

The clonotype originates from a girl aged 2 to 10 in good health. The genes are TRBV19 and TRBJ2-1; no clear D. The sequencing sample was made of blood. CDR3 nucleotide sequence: TGTGCCAGTAGTATAGGGCTGCGGCTCACGTCCTACAATGAGCAGTTCTTC. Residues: CASSIGLRLTSYNEQFF.